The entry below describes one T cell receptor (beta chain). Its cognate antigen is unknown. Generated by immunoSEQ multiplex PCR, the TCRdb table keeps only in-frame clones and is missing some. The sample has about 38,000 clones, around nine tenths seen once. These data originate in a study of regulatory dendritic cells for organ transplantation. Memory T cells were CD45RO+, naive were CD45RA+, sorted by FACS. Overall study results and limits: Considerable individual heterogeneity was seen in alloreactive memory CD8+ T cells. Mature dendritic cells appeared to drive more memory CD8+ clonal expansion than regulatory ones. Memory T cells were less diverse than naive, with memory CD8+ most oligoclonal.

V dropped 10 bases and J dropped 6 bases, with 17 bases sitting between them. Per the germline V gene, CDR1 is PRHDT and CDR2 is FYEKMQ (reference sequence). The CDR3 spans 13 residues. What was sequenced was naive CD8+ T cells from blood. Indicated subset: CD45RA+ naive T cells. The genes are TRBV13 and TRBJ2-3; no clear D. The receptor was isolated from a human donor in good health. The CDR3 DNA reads TGTGCCACCCAAGTTTGGGATGAGGATACGCAGTATTTT. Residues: CATQVWDEDTQYF.